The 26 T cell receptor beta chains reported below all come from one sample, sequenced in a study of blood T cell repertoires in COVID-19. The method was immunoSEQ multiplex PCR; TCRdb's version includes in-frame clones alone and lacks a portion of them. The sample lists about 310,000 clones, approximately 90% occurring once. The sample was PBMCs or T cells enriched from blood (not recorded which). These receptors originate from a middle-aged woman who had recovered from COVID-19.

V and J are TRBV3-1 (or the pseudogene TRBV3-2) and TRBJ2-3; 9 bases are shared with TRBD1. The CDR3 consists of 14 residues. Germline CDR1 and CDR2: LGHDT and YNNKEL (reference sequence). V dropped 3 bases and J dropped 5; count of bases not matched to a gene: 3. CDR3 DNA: TGTGCCAGCAGCCAGGGACAGGGAGGAGATACGCAGTATTTT. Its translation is CASSQGQGGDTQYF.

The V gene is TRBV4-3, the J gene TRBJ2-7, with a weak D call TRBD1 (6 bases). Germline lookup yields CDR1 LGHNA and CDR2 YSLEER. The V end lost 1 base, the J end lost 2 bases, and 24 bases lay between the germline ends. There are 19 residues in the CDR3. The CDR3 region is CASSQVIAEQGLPTYEQYF. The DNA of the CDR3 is TGCGCCAGCAGCCAAGTAATCGCTGAACAGGGTCTTCCTACCTACGAGCAGTACTTC.

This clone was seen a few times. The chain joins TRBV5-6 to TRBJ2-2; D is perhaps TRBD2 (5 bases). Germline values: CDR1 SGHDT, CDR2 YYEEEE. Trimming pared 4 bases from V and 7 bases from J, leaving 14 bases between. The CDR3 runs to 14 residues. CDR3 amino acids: CASSLNLAGGELFF. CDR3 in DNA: TGTGCCAGCAGCCTGAATCTAGCCGGCGGGGAGCTGTTTTTT.

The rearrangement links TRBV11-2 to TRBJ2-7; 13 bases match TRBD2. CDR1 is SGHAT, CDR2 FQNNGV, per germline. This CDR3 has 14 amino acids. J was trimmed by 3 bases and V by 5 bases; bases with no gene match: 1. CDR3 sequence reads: CASSRTSGSYEQYF. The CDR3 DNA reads TGTGCCAGCAGCCGGACTAGCGGGAGCTACGAGCAGTACTTC.

The CDR3 sequence is CASSTLGGYETQYF. For the CDR3, the DNA is TGTGCCAGTAGTACCCTGGGGGGGTACGAGACCCAGTACTTC. The rearrangement links TRBV19 to TRBJ2-5; TRBD2 aligns across 7 bases. With V trimmed by 4 bases and J by 5 bases, 7 bases remained unmatched. The germline V gene has CDR1 LNHDA and CDR2 SQIVND (reference sequence). The CDR3 covers 14 residues.

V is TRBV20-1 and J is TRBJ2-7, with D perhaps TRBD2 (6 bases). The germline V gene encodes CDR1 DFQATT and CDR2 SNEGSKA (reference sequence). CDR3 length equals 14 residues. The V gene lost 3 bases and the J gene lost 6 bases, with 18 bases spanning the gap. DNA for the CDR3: TGCAGTGCTAGTAGGTTGGAGGGATGGGCCGAGCAGTACTTC. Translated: CSASRLEGWAEQYF.

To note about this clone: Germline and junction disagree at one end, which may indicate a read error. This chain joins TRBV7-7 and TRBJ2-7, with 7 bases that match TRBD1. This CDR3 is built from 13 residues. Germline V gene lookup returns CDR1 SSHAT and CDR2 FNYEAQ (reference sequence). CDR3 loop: CASSAGTVYEQYF. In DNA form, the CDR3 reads TGTGCTAGCAGCGCCGGGACAGTCTACGAGCAGTACTTC.

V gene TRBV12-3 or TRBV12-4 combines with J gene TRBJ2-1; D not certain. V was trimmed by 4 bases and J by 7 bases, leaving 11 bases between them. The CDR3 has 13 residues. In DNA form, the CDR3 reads TGTGCCAGCAGTTCTCCTATTAAAAATGAGCAGTTCTTC. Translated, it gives CASSSPIKNEQFF.

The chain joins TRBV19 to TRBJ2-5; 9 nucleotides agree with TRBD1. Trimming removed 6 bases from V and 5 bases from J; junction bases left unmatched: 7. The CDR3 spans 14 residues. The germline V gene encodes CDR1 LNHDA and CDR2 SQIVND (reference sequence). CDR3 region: CASRGTGTGETQYF. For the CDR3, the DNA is TGTGCCAGTAGGGGGACAGGGACCGGCGAGACCCAGTACTTC.

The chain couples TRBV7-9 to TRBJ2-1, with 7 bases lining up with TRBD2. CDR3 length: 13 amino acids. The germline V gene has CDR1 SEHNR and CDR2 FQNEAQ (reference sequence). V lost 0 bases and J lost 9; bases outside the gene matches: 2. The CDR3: CASSLAREGEQFF. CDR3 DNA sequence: TGTGCCAGCAGCTTAGCCAGGGAGGGTGAGCAGTTCTTC.

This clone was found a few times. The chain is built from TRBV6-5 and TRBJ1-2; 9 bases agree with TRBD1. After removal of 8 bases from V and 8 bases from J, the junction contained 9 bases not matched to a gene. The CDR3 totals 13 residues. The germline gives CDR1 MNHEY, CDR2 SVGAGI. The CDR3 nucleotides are TGTGCCAGCCTTGCTACAGGGGGCCGAGGCTACACCTTC. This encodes CASLATGGRGYTF.

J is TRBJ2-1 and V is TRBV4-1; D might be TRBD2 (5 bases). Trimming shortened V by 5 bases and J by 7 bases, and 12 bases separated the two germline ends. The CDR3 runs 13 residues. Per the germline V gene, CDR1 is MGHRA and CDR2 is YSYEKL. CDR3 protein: CASSASGGNEQFF. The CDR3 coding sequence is TGCGCCAGCAGCGCAAGCGGCGGGAATGAGCAGTTCTTC.

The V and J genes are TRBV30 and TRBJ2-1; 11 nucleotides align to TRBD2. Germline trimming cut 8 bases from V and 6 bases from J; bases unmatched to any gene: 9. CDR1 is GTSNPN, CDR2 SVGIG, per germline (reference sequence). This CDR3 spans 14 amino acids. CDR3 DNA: TGTGCCGGAACCTTGCTAGCGGGAGGCAATGAGCAGTTCTTC. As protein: CAGTLLAGGNEQFF.

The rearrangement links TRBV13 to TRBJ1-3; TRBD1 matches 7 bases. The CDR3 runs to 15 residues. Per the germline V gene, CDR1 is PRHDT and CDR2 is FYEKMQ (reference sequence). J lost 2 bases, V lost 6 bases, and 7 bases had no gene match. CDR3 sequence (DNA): TGTGCCAGCAGGCGAATCGGGACAGCTGGAAACACCATATATTTT. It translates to CASRRIGTAGNTIYF.

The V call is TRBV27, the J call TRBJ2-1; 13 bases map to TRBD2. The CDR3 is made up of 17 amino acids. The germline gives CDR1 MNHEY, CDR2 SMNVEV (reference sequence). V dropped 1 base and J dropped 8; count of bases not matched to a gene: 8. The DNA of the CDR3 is TGTGCCAGCAGTTTATTCCGGACTAGCGGGGGACGTCATGAGCAGTTCTTC. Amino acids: CASSLFRTSGGRHEQFF.

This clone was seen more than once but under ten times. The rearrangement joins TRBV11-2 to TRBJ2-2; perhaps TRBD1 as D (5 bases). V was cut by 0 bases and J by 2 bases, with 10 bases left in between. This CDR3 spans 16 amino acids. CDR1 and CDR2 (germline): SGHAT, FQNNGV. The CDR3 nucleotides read TGTGCCAGCAGCTTAGACAGGGCCTTTAACACCGGGGAGCTGTTTTTT. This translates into CASSLDRAFNTGELFF.

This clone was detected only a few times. CDR3 bases: TGCGCCAGCAGCTTGGACAGGCCAAATTCACCCCTCCACTTT. It is translated as CASSLDRPNSPLHF. This chain joins TRBV5-1 and TRBJ1-6; TRBD1 might be the D (5 bases). Trimming left V 0 bases short and J 7 bases short, with 8 bases between. The CDR3 spans 14 residues. Germline lookup yields CDR1 SGHRS and CDR2 YFSETQ.

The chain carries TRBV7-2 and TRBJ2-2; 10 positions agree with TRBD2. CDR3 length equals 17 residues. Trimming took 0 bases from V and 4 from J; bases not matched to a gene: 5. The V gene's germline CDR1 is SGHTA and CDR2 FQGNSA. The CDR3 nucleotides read TGTGCCAGCAGCTTAGCCACTAGCGGGGTGGGCACCGGGGAGCTGTTTTTT. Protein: CASSLATSGVGTGELFF.

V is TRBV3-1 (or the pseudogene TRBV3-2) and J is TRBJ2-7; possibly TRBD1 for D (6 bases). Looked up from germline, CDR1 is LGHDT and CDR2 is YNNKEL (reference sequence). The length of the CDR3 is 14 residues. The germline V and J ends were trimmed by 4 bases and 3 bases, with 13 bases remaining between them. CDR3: CASSPGTPIYEQYF. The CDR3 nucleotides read TGTGCCAGCAGCCCCGGGACACCGATCTACGAGCAGTACTTC.

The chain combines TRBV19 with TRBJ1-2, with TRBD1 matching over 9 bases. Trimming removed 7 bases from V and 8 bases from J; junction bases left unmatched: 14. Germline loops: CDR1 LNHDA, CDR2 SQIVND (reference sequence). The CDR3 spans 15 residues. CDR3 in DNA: TGTGCCAGTAAGTCGGGTAAGGACAGGGGACTGGGCTACACCTTC. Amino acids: CASKSGKDRGLGYTF.

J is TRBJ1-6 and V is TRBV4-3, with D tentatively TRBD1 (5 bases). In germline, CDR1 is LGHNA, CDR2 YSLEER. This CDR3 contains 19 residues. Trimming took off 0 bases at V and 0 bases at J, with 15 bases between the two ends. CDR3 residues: CASSQEFGGMGSYNSPLHF. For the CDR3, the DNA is TGCGCCAGCAGCCAAGAGTTCGGGGGGATGGGCTCCTATAATTCACCCCTCCACTTT.

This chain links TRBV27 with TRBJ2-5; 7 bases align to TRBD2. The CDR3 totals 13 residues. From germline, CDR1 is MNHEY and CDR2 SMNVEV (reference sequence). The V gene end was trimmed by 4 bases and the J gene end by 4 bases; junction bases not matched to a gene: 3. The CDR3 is CASSSLAAETQYF. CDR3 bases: TGTGCCAGCAGTTCGCTAGCGGCAGAGACCCAGTACTTC.

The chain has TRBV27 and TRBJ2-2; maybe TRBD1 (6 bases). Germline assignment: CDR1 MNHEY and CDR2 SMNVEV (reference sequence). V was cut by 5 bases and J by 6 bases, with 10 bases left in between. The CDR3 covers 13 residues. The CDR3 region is CASSLQGPGELFF. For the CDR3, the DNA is TGTGCCAGCAGTCTACAGGGCCCCGGGGAGCTGTTTTTT.

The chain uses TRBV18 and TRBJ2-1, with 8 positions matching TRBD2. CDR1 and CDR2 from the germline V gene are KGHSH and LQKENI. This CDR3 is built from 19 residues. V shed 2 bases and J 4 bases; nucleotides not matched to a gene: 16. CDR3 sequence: CASSPGRLAPEIAYNEQFF. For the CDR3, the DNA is TGTGCCAGCTCACCAGGCCGACTAGCGCCGGAGATAGCTTACAATGAGCAGTTCTTC. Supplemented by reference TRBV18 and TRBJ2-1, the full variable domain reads NAGVMQNPRHLVRRRGQEARLRCSPMKGHSHVYWYRQLPEEGLKFMVYLQKENIIDESGMPKERFSAEFPKEGPSILRIQQVVRGDSAAYFCASSPGRLAPEIAYNEQFFGPGTRLTVL.

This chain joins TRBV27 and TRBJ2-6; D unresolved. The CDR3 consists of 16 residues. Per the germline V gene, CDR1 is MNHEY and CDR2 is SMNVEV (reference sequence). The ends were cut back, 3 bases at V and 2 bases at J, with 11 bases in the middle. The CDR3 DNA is TGTGCCAGCAGTTTCTCCAGTGCAACTGGGGCCAACGTCCTGACTTTC. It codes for CASSFSSATGANVLTF.

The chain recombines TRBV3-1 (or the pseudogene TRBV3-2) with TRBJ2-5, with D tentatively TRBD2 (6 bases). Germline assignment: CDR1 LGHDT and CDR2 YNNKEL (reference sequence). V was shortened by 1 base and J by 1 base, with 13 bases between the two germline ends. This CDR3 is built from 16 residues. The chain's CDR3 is CASSQAGGRAQETQYF. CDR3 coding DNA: TGTGCCAGCAGCCAAGCTGGAGGGAGAGCCCAAGAGACCCAGTACTTC.